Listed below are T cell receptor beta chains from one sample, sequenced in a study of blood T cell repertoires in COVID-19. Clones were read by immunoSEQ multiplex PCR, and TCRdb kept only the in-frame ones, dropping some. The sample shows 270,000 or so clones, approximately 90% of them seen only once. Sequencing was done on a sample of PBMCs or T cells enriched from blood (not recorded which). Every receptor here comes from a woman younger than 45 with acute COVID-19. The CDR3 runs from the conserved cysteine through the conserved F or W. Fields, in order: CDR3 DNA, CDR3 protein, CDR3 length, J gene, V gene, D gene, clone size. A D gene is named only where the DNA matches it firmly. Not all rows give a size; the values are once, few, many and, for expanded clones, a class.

DNA: TGTGCCAGCAGCCCCGGCAGGGGAACAGATACGCAGTATTTT
CDR3: CASSPGRGTDTQYF
length: 14
J: TRBJ2-3
V: TRBV7-9
D: .
size: .

DNA: TGTGCCAGCCGTAGGTGGCGGGAGGTCAACGAGCAGTACTTC
CDR3: CASRRWREVNEQYF
length: 14
J: TRBJ2-7
V: TRBV6-5
D: TRBD2
size: .

DNA: TGTGCCAGCAGTCAAACGGACTTGTATGGCTACACCTTC
CDR3: CASSQTDLYGYTF
length: 13
J: TRBJ1-2
V: TRBV12-3/TRBV12-4
D: .
size: .

DNA: TGCAGCGCCCCAAGGGGGGGAGGCCCCTACAATGAGCAGTTCTTC
CDR3: CSAPRGGGPYNEQFF
length: 15
J: TRBJ2-1
V: TRBV29-1
D: .
size: .

DNA: TGTGCCAGCAGCAAGCGACAGGTCTATGGCTACACCTTC
CDR3: CASSKRQVYGYTF
length: 13
J: TRBJ1-2
V: TRBV7-2
D: .
size: once

DNA: TGTGCCAGCAGCGTAGACGGTTGGGGGGGCACTGAAGCTTTCTTT
CDR3: CASSVDGWGGTEAFF
length: 15
J: TRBJ1-1
V: TRBV9
D: .
size: .

DNA: TGTGCCAGCAGTTTCGGACAGGGCCCTGGAAACACCATATATTTT
CDR3: CASSFGQGPGNTIYF
length: 15
J: TRBJ1-3
V: TRBV27
D: TRBD1
size: .

DNA: TGCGCCAGCAGCCCCCGGGACAGAGACTCCTACGAGCAGTACTTC
CDR3: CASSPRDRDSYEQYF
length: 15
J: TRBJ2-7
V: TRBV5-1
D: TRBD1
size: few

DNA: TGCGCCAGCAGCGGTGGGACAGGGGACAGCTCCTACAATGAGCAGTTCTTC
CDR3: CASSGGTGDSSYNEQFF
length: 17
J: TRBJ2-1
V: TRBV5-1
D: TRBD1
size: .

DNA: TGCGCCAGCAGGGAAAAGCAGGGTTCTAATGAAAAACTGTTTTTT
CDR3: CASREKQGSNEKLFF
length: 15
J: TRBJ1-4
V: TRBV5-1
D: .
size: .

DNA: TGCAGTGCCGAGGACAGACAAGCTTTCTTT
CDR3: CSAEDRQAFF
length: 10
J: TRBJ1-1
V: TRBV20-1
D: .
size: .

DNA: TGTGCCAGCAGCTTGGCGGGGACAGGGGGGGCCGAGCAGTACTTC
CDR3: CASSLAGTGGAEQYF
length: 15
J: TRBJ2-7
V: TRBV6-5
D: TRBD1
size: once

DNA: TGTGCCAGCAGTGCGGGACAGGGGGGTGGCTACACCTTC
CDR3: CASSAGQGGGYTF
length: 13
J: TRBJ1-2
V: TRBV28
D: TRBD1
size: .

DNA: TGTGCCAGCAGTTTTCGCGGGAGTTTCTACAATGAGCAGTTCTTC
CDR3: CASSFRGSFYNEQFF
length: 15
J: TRBJ2-1
V: TRBV27
D: TRBD2
size: .

DNA: TGTGCCAGCAGCTTAGACGGGGGATCCTACGAGCAGTACTTC
CDR3: CASSLDGGSYEQYF
length: 14
J: TRBJ2-7
V: TRBV7-2
D: .
size: .

DNA: TGTGCCAGCAGCTTAATAGATATGGGACTGACGAAAGCTTTCTTT
CDR3: CASSLIDMGLTKAFF
length: 15
J: TRBJ1-1
V: TRBV11-2
D: .
size: .

DNA: TGTGCCAGCAGCAATCCGGGACAGATTTCTAATGAGCAGTTCTTC
CDR3: CASSNPGQISNEQFF
length: 15
J: TRBJ2-1
V: TRBV2
D: TRBD1
size: once

DNA: TGTGCCAGCAGTTCCCTTAGAGTCAGCACAGATACGCAGTATTTT
CDR3: CASSSLRVSTDTQYF
length: 15
J: TRBJ2-3
V: TRBV28
D: .
size: .

DNA: TGTGCCAGCGGCAGGGGTAACTATGGCTACACCTTC
CDR3: CASGRGNYGYTF
length: 12
J: TRBJ1-2
V: TRBV28
D: .
size: .

DNA: TGTGCCAGCAGCTTGATGGCCCCAGCGGGAAAGGGGACCCAGTACTTC
CDR3: CASSLMAPAGKGTQYF
length: 16
J: TRBJ2-5
V: TRBV5-4
D: TRBD2
size: .